This T cell receptor beta chain was sequenced in a study of beta chain features in type 1 diabetes. Study-level points and caveats: The VDJ junctions of type 1 diabetes patients carried fewer insertions and more deletions. Shorter templates might be favored by PCR, and equally so in patients and in controls. In cDNA sequencing, cells with high TCR expression could be over-represented. Across patients, naive, central memory and Treg TCRB repertoires exhibited apparently greater similarity than was observed across healthy donors.

This CDR3 contains 15 residues. Per the germline V gene, CDR1 is SGDLS and CDR2 is YYNGEE. Trimming removed 2 bases from V and 3 bases from J, with 15 bases in between. About this clone itself: The antigen is undetermined.

Since all of the isolated RNA was reverse transcribed, expressed TCRB transcripts were what got sequenced. Repertoires were generated with immunoSEQ multiplex PCR, while TCRdb's copy carries only in-frame clones and drops some. The sample lists about 930,000 clones; roughly a sixth were seen once. The chain uses TRBV9 and TRBJ2-7; a possible D gene is TRBD2 (6 bases). Input material: naive CD4+ T cells from blood. The clonotype originates from a woman aged 18-29 years in good health. CDR3 sequence reads: CASSVSVADYYEQYF. CDR3 coding DNA: TGTGCCAGCAGCGTCTCGGTGGCGGACTACTACGAGCAGTACTTC.